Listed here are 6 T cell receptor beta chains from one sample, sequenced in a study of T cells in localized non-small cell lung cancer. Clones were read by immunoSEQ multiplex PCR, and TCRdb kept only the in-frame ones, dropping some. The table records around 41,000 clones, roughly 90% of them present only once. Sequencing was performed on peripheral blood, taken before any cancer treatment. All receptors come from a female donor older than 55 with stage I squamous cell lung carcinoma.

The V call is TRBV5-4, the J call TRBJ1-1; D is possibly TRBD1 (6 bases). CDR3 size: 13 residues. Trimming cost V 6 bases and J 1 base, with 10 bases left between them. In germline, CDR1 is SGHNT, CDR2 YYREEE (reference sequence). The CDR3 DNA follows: TGTGCCAGCACCCCGGACAGGAACACTGAAGCTTTCTTT. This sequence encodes CASTPDRNTEAFF.

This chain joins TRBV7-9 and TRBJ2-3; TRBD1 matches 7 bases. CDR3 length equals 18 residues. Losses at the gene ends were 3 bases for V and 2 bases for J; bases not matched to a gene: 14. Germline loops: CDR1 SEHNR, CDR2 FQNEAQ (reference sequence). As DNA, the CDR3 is TGTGCCAGCAGCTTTAGGGGGCCGGGGCCCAAAGACACAGATACGCAGTATTTT. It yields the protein CASSFRGPGPKDTDTQYF.

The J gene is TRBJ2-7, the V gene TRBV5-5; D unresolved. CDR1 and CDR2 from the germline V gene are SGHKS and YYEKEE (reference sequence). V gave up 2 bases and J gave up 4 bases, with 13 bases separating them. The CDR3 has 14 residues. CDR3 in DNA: TGTGCCAGCAGCTTTCTGGGGAAGACTTACGAGCAGTACTTC. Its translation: CASSFLGKTYEQYF.

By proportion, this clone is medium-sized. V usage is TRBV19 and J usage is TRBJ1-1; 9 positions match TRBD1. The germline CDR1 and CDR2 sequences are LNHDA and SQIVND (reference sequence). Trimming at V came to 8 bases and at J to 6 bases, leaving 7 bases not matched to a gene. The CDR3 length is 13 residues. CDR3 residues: CASRDREYPEAFF. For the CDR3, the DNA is TGTGCCAGTCGGGACAGGGAATACCCTGAAGCTTTCTTT.

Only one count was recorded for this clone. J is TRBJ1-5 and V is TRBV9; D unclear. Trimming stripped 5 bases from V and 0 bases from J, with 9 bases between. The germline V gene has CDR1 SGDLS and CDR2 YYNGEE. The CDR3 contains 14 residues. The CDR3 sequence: CASSRLDSNQPQHF. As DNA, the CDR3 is TGTGCCAGCAGTCGCCTGGATAGCAATCAGCCCCAGCATTTT.

The CDR3 here is CASSLREGRNSGELFF. CDR3 in DNA: TGCGCCAGCAGCTTGCGCGAGGGGAGGAATTCCGGGGAGCTGTTTTTT. V and J are TRBV5-1 and TRBJ2-2; weak D call: TRBD2 (6 bases). The CDR3 length is 16 residues. With 1 base removed from V and 6 bases from J, the gap between germline ends came to 16 bases. CDR1 and CDR2 from the germline V gene are SGHRS and YFSETQ. The entire variable domain, with the rest obtained from reference TRBV5-1 and TRBJ2-2, is as follows: KAGVTQTPRYLIKTRGQQVTLSCSPISGHRSVSWYQQTPGQGLQFLFEYFSETQRNKGNFPGRFSGRQFSNSRSEMNVSTLELGDSALYLCASSLREGRNSGELFFGEGSRLTVL.